This is a list of T cell receptor beta chains from one sample in a study of blood T cell repertoires in COVID-19. TCRdb's table, derived via immunoSEQ multiplex PCR, lists solely in-frame clones and lacks some. The sample gives approximately 40,000 clones, around 84% of which show up once; about 13% is in the top ten. Sequencing was performed on peripheral blood. The receptors stem from a human donor in a cohort sampled during active COVID-19. CDR3s include the opening cysteine and the closing phenylalanine or tryptophan. A D gene is named only where the DNA matches it firmly. Rows may omit the clone size; those that give it use once, few, many or a size class.

TRBJ1-2	14	TRBV19	TRBD1	.	TGTGCCAGTAGTACCGGACAGGGTTGGTACGGCTACACCTTC	CASSTGQGWYGYTF
TRBJ2-5	16	TRBV5-1	.	.	TGCGCCAGCAGCTTGGTGGCCCGGACAGAGGACTTGTCCCAGTACTTC	CASSLVARTEDLSQYF
TRBJ1-2	14	TRBV27	.	.	TGTGCCAGCAGTTACCGACAGGCTAACTATGGCTACACCTTC	CASSYRQANYGYTF
TRBJ1-4	15	TRBV2	TRBD1	.	TGTGCCAGCAGAGCTGACAGGGGGGTGGGGGAAAAACTGTTTTTT	CASRADRGVGEKLFF
TRBJ1-5	14	TRBV6-5	.	.	TGTGCCAGCAGAGCGGACCATAGCAATCAGCCCCAGCATTTT	CASRADHSNQPQHF
TRBJ2-1	14	TRBV3-1/TRBV3-2	.	.	TGTGCCAGCAGCCAAGGTCTAATCTACAATGAGCAGTTCTTC	CASSQGLIYNEQFF
TRBJ1-3	19	TRBV6-1	.	.	TGTGCCAGCAGTGAAAACCCCGGGCGGGGGGCTACCTCTGGAAACACCATATATTTT	CASSENPGRGATSGNTIYF
TRBJ1-3	13	TRBV6-1	TRBD1	.	TGTGCCAGCAGTGAAGCAGGGACAGTTTGGAATTTGTTT	CASSEAGTVWNLF
TRBJ2-5	15	TRBV6-2/TRBV6-3	TRBD2	.	TGTGCCAGCAGTATGTTAGCGGGGGGGCGTGAGACCCAGTACTTC	CASSMLAGGRETQYF
TRBJ2-3	17	TRBV21-1	.	.	TGTGCCAGCAGCAAAGGGACTAGCGGGACCTACACAGATACGCAGTATTTT	CASSKGTSGTYTDTQYF
TRBJ2-3	15	TRBV6-5	TRBD1	.	TGTGCCAGCAAGTTGGGTCAGGGGGCTGCAGATACGCAGTATTTT	CASKLGQGAADTQYF
TRBJ1-2	14	TRBV19	.	.	TGTGCCAGTAGTTCAGGATTAGCTAACTATGGCTACACCTTC	CASSSGLANYGYTF
TRBJ1-1	16	TRBV5-4	TRBD1	few	TGTGCCAGCAGCGGAGGGACAGGTTACAGGGGCACTGAAGCTTTCTTT	CASSGGTGYRGTEAFF
TRBJ1-4	15	TRBV18	TRBD1	once	TGTGCCAGCTCACCGGGACGACAGGGTAATGAAAAACTGTTTTTT	CASSPGRQGNEKLFF
TRBJ2-1	15	TRBV19	.	.	TGTGCCAGTAGTATAGAGGGGGCAACCTACAATGAGCAGTTCTTC	CASSIEGATYNEQFF
TRBJ2-3	11	TRBV5-8	.	.	TGTGCCAGCAGCTTGCCGGATACGCAGTATTTT	CASSLPDTQYF
TRBJ2-7	15	TRBV6-5	.	.	TGTGCCAGCAGACCATACATGACAGACTCCTACGAGCAGTACTTC	CASRPYMTDSYEQYF
TRBJ1-3	16	TRBV5-4	.	.	TGTGCCAGCAGCTTGGGCGGGCCCGTCTCTGGAAACACCATATATTTT	CASSLGGPVSGNTIYF
TRBJ1-1	15	TRBV5-1	TRBD1	once	TGCGCCAGCAGCGGCTCCGGGACAGGGGGCACTGAAGCTTTCTTT	CASSGSGTGGTEAFF
TRBJ2-4	14	TRBV19	.	.	TGTGCCAGTAGTATCGGTCTGGGAGGTGACATTCAGTACTTC	CASSIGLGGDIQYF
TRBJ2-5	16	TRBV3-1/TRBV3-2	TRBD2	.	TGTGCCAGCAGCTCTGCTGGGCGGGGGGGCCAGGCGACCCAGTACTTC	CASSSAGRGGQATQYF
TRBJ1-1	14	TRBV2	TRBD1	.	TGTGCCAGCCGGAGGACAGGTGGAGGGACTGAAGCTTTCTTT	CASRRTGGGTEAFF
TRBJ2-1	15	TRBV14	.	.	TGTGCCAGCAGTCGGGTGTATGGCTCCTACAATGAGCAGTTCTTC	CASSRVYGSYNEQFF
TRBJ2-4	12	TRBV5-1	.	.	TGCGCCAGCAGCCCCGGACTAAACATTCAGTACTTC	CASSPGLNIQYF
TRBJ2-5	15	TRBV4-2	TRBD2	.	TGTGCCAGCAGCCGACCTAGCGGGGGGCAAGAGACCCAGTACTTC	CASSRPSGGQETQYF
TRBJ2-5	16	TRBV18	.	.	TGTGCCAGCTCACCACCCGGGCAGGGGATGGGAGAGACCCAGTACTTC	CASSPPGQGMGETQYF
TRBJ1-2	16	TRBV9	TRBD1	few	TGTGCCAGCAGCGTAGGAGGGACAGGGATTAACTATGGCTACACCTTC	CASSVGGTGINYGYTF
TRBJ2-7	13	TRBV12-3/TRBV12-4	TRBD1	.	TGTGCCAGCAGTTTAAAGGGGGCCAGGGAGCAGTACTTC	CASSLKGAREQYF
TRBJ2-7	14	TRBV4-2	TRBD1	.	TGTGCCAGCAGCCCTGGACAGGGAGGATACGAGCAGTACTTC	CASSPGQGGYEQYF
TRBJ2-2	15	TRBV5-1	TRBD2	.	TGCGCCAGCAGCCAAAGCGGGGGGGTCACCGGGGAGCTGTTTTTT	CASSQSGGVTGELFF
TRBJ1-2	16	TRBV10-1	TRBD1	.	TGCGCCAGCAGTGACCGGACAGGGGAGAATAACTATGGCTACACCTTC	CASSDRTGENNYGYTF
TRBJ1-1	16	TRBV27	.	.	TGTGCCAGCAGTTTAAGGGCCCTCGGGGGGATTTCTCCAGCTTTCTTT	CASSLRALGGISPAFF
TRBJ2-3	14	TRBV7-9	.	.	TGTGCCAGCAGCTTGATGCAGGGCACAGATACGCAGTATTTT	CASSLMQGTDTQYF
TRBJ1-6	16	TRBV6-5	TRBD1	.	TGTGCCAGCAGTTTTGGGACAGGGGCCTATAATTCACCCCTCCACTTT	CASSFGTGAYNSPLHF
TRBJ2-1	17	TRBV11-2	TRBD2	.	TGTGCCAGCAGCCCCCTCTCTTTAGCGGGGGGGAGGAATGAGCAGTTCTTC	CASSPLSLAGGRNEQFF
TRBJ2-3	15	TRBV11-2	.	.	TGTGCCAGCAGCTTTTCTTGGGGGCGCACAGATACGCAGTATTTT	CASSFSWGRTDTQYF
TRBJ2-7	14	TRBV4-2	TRBD1	once	TGTGCCAGCAGCCAAGTGGGACAGGGTTTCGAGCAGTACTTC	CASSQVGQGFEQYF
TRBJ2-1	13	TRBV6-5	.	.	TGTGCCAGCACCCTGGGGAGAGGGCTTGAGCAGTTCTTC	CASTLGRGLEQFF
TRBJ2-5	15	TRBV25-1	.	.	TGTGCCAGCAGTGAATGGGAGACAGGGAGGGAGACCCAGTACTTC	CASSEWETGRETQYF
TRBJ2-1	15	TRBV2	.	.	TGTGCCAGCAGTCAGCAGATGACAGGTTCCAATGAGCAGTTCTTC	CASSQQMTGSNEQFF
TRBJ2-2	15	TRBV4-1	.	.	TGCGCCAGCAGCCAAGACCAGGGGAGTGGCGGGGAGCTGTTTTTT	CASSQDQGSGGELFF
TRBJ2-7	14	TRBV18	.	.	TGTGCCAGCTCACAGGGAAGGGGCTCCTACGAGCAGTACTTC	CASSQGRGSYEQYF
TRBJ2-7	13	TRBV13	.	.	TGTGCCAGCAGCTTAGTTTCGGGCTACGAGCAGTACTTC	CASSLVSGYEQYF
TRBJ2-2	16	TRBV5-1	.	.	TGCGCCAGCAGCACGGTACAGGGCACGAACACCGGGGAGCTGTTTTTT	CASSTVQGTNTGELFF
TRBJ2-7	11	TRBV3-1/TRBV3-2	.	.	TGTGCCAGCAGCCAAGACTATGAGCAGTACTTC	CASSQDYEQYF
TRBJ2-3	15	TRBV2	TRBD1	.	TGTGCCAGCAGAAGAAAGGACAGGGGCACAGATACGCAGTATTTT	CASRRKDRGTDTQYF
TRBJ2-1	13	TRBV6-5	TRBD2	.	TGTGCCAGCAGACTAGCGGGGGCTAATGAGCAGTTCTTC	CASRLAGANEQFF
TRBJ2-5	14	TRBV10-3	TRBD2	once	TGTGCCATCAGTAGAAGCGGGGATCAAGAGACCCAGTACTTC	CAISRSGDQETQYF
TRBJ1-4	15	TRBV5-1	TRBD1	.	TGCGCCAGCAGCGCGGGGACAGATGGAGGTGAAAAACTGTTTTTT	CASSAGTDGGEKLFF
TRBJ2-3	18	TRBV11-2	TRBD2	once	TGTGCCAGCAGCTTAAGGGCGGGGGGACTCCCTAGCACAGATACGCAGTATTTT	CASSLRAGGLPSTDTQYF
TRBJ1-1	16	TRBV3-1/TRBV3-2	TRBD1	.	TGTGCCAGCAGCCAAGATCTTGGGACAGCCGGCACTGAAGCTTTCTTT	CASSQDLGTAGTEAFF
TRBJ2-3	13	TRBV6-5	.	.	TGTGCCGTACGTGCCTCCCCCGGGGATACGCAGTATTTT	CAVRASPGDTQYF
TRBJ2-5	15	TRBV7-7	TRBD1	.	TGTGCCAGCAGCTTCGGACAGGGGGCGTGGGAGACCCAGTACTTC	CASSFGQGAWETQYF